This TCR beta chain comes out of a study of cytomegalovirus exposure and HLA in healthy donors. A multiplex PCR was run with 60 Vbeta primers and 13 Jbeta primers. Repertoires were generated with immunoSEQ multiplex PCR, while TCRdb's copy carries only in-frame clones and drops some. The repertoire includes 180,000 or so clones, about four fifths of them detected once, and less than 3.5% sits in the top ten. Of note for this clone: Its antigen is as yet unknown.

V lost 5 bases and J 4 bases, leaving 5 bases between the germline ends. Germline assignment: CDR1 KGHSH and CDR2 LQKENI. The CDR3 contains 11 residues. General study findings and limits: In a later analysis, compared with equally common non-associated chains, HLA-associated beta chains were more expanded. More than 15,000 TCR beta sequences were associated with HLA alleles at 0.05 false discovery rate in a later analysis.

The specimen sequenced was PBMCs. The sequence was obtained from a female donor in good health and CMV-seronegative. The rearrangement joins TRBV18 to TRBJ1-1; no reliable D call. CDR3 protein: CASSYSTEAFF. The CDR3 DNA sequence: TGTGCCAGCTCATACTCCACTGAAGCTTTCTTT.